The 11 T cell receptor beta chains below were found in one sample sequenced in a study of Graves' ophthalmopathy and Graves' hyperthyroidism. RNA transcripts were the source from which TCR beta CDR3 regions were amplified. HTBI primers were used in a first-round RT-PCR, which preceded a second-round multiplex PCR. TCRdb re-called the multiplex PCR reads through MiXCR, storing one row per CDR3 protein. The sample lists 1 million to 1.3 million distinct CDR3 sequences, about 36% seen once, with roughly 10% in the top ten. The sequencing input was peripheral blood or thyroid tissue (not recorded which). Every receptor here comes from an adult man with Graves' hyperthyroidism.

Only a few counts were recorded for this clonotype. The gene calls are TRBV9 and TRBJ2-7; D is ambiguous. Germline V lookup: CDR1 SGDLS, CDR2 YYNGEE. Trimming took off 4 bases at V and 2 bases at J, with 13 bases between the two ends. The CDR3 extends over 14 amino acids. CDR3 in amino acids: CASSPLEHPYEQYF. The CDR3 DNA sequence: TGTGCCAGCAGCCCGTTGGAACACCCCTACGAGCAGTACTTC.

The chain uses TRBV29-1 and TRBJ2-7; 7 bases line up with TRBD1. Looked up from germline, CDR1 is SQVTM and CDR2 is ANQGSEA. Trimming at V came to 7 bases and at J to 2 bases, leaving 11 bases not matched to a gene. The CDR3 is made up of 14 amino acids. This CDR3 reads CSARVGGGTYEQYF. The DNA for the CDR3 is TGCAGCGCCCGCGTAGGGGGCGGAACCTACGAGCAGTACTTC.

The J gene is TRBJ2-5, the V gene TRBV4-3; D call uncertain. Trimming took off 0 bases at V and 4 bases at J, with 12 bases between the two ends. This CDR3 is 15 amino acids long. Per germline, CDR1 LGHNA and CDR2 YSLEER. In DNA form, the CDR3 reads TGCGCCAGCAGCCAAGATTCCGAAAGGCGAGAGACCCAGTACTTC. As protein: CASSQDSERRETQYF.

The V call is TRBV20-1, the J call TRBJ1-1, with 9 nucleotides matching TRBD1. Unmatched junction bases numbered 15, after V lost 3 bases and J lost 7 bases. Germline CDR1 reads DFQATT; CDR2 reads SNEGSKA (reference sequence). The CDR3 covers 16 residues. In nucleotides, the CDR3 is TGCAGTGCTAGCCCGACGTACCCGGGACAGGGAAATGAAGCTTTCTTT. Translating it yields CSASPTYPGQGNEAFF.

This clonotype occurred many times. The chain is built from TRBV10-3 and TRBJ2-5; D possibly corresponds to TRBD2 (6 bases). Trimming pared 6 bases from V and 0 bases from J, leaving 11 bases between. The CDR3 loop spans 14 amino acids. Per germline, CDR1 ENHRY and CDR2 SYGVKD. The CDR3 sequence is CAIREIADQETQYF. CDR3 bases: TGTGCCATCAGAGAAATAGCGGACCAAGAGACCCAGTACTTC.

The genes are TRBV20-1 and TRBJ2-5, with TRBD1 matching 7 bases. Germline trimming cut 0 bases from V and 1 base from J; bases unmatched to any gene: 5. Germline CDR1 DFQATT, CDR2 SNEGSKA (reference sequence). The CDR3 totals 15 residues. The CDR3 loop is CSARDRGQVQETQYF. The CDR3 coding sequence is TGCAGTGCTAGAGATCGAGGACAGGTCCAAGAGACCCAGTACTTC.

This clonotype was seen at least ten times. The chain joins TRBV7-2 to TRBJ1-1, with a tentative D call TRBD1 (6 bases). The V and J ends lost 5 bases and 8 bases respectively, with 18 bases between them. The CDR3 is 14 residues long. Germline-derived CDR1 and CDR2 are SGHTA and FQGNSA. CDR3 DNA sequence: TGTGCCAGCAGCACCCTAAGGGGGGGACAAGAAGCTTTCTTT. As protein: CASSTLRGGQEAFF.

This clonotype showed up many times. CDR3 bases: TGTGCCAGCAGCCCAACGACAGGGGTCAGCGGCTACACCTTC. This gives the protein CASSPTTGVSGYTF. V and J are TRBV7-8 and TRBJ1-2, with 8 bases lining up with TRBD1. CDR3 length: 14 residues. V was pared by 5 bases and J by 8 bases, with 10 bases of the junction left unmatched. CDR1 is SGHVS and CDR2 is FQNEAQ in the germline V gene.

This clonotype appeared a few times. The chain carries TRBV6-5 and TRBJ2-5, with 7 bases matching TRBD1. The V and J ends lost 4 bases and 1 base, in that order; junction bases with no gene match: 12. CDR3 length equals 17 residues. CDR1 is MNHEY, CDR2 SVGAGI, per germline. The CDR3 loop is CASSSSPGQEAQETQYF. CDR3 coding DNA: TGTGCCAGCAGTTCCTCACCCGGACAGGAAGCCCAAGAGACCCAGTACTTC.

The chain has TRBV9 and TRBJ2-7; D is unclear. Trimming removed 5 bases from V and 1 base from J, with 16 bases in between. The germline V gene encodes CDR1 SGDLS and CDR2 YYNGEE. The CDR3 extends over 15 amino acids. The CDR3 nucleotides are TGTGCCAGCAGTGCCCAAAGTGGGGTTTCCTACGAGCAGTACTTC. As protein: CASSAQSGVSYEQYF.

The chain is built from TRBV6-2 or TRBV6-3 and TRBJ2-7; D call uncertain. V was trimmed by 7 bases and J by 4 bases, leaving 23 bases between them. Germline assignment: CDR1 MNHEY and CDR2 SVGEGT. CDR3 length equals 16 residues. Here the CDR3 DNA reads TGTGCCAGCACCGAGCCTACAAGGGCTCTGGAATACGAGCAGTACTTC. Its translation is CASTEPTRALEYEQYF.